This T cell receptor beta chain was found in a study of blood T cell repertoires in COVID-19. Study details: PBMCs, B-cell-depleted T cells, or T cells were the source of the cDNA or gDNA that made up the material.

Trimming took 2 bases from V and 4 from J; bases not matched to a gene: 2. Per germline, CDR1 MNHNY and CDR2 SVGAGI (reference sequence). This CDR3 has 15 amino acids. Authors' methods: Amplification of reference gene primers was used by the study to estimate nucleated cell counts. Assay used: immunoSEQ multiplex PCR; TCRdb lists only in-frame clones, some missing. That table supplies the V and J calls and clone size; D and trimming were determined from the DNA. Of some 400,000 clones in the sample, over 75% were seen once. The chain uses TRBV6-6 and TRBJ2-5; 12 bases fit TRBD1. This TCR was sampled from an older woman with COVID-19, enrolled during active disease. The specimen was peripheral blood. The CDR3 bases are TGTGCCAGCAGTTACGGGACAGGGGGCGCAGAGACCCAGTACTTC. Protein: CASSYGTGGAETQYF.